The 18 T cell receptor beta chains reported below all come from one sample, sequenced in a study of T-cell reconstitution after alpha-beta-depleted transplantation in children. Construction of the TCRbeta library involved unique molecular identifiers. TCRdb reprocessed the PCR reads with MiXCR, giving one entry per CDR3 protein. This table holds 500,000 to 600,000 distinct CDR3 sequences, 25% to 30% found once. The material sequenced was PBMCs, taken before TCRalphabeta/CD19-depleted stem cell transplant. The receptors come from a boy in the first two years of life with Wiskott-Aldrich syndrome, due to receive a stem cell transplant.

The J gene is TRBJ1-4, the V gene TRBV28; D may be TRBD1 (6 bases). Looked up from germline, CDR1 is MDHEN and CDR2 is SYDVKM. The V gene lost 5 bases and the J gene lost 1 base, with 17 bases spanning the gap. This CDR3 region has 17 residues. Here the CDR3 DNA reads TGTGCCAGCAGTCCTAACCCAGGGGCCGGAACTAATGAAAAACTGTTTTTT. Its translation is CASSPNPGAGTNEKLFF.

This clonotype has only a few counts. This chain connects TRBV2 to TRBJ1-6; 7 bases are shared with TRBD1. The CDR3 covers 12 residues. V lost 7 bases to trimming and J lost 8 bases; unmatched junction nucleotides: 2. CDR1 is SNHLY and CDR2 is FYNNEI in the germline V gene. The DNA of the CDR3 is TGTGCCAGCACCACAGGGGATTCACCCCTCCACTTT. Its translation: CASTTGDSPLHF.

This clonotype appeared a few times. The chain combines TRBV4-1 with TRBJ2-2, with D unresolved. CDR3 size: 18 residues. CDR1 and CDR2 (germline): MGHRA, YSYEKL. Trimming cost V 3 bases and J 6 bases, with 23 bases left between them. The CDR3: CASSHLPRTPHFPGELFF. Written as DNA, the CDR3 is TGCGCCAGCAGCCATCTTCCCAGGACGCCACATTTCCCCGGGGAGCTGTTTTTT.

The chain recombines TRBV5-5 with TRBJ2-2; D remains unclear. The ends were cut back, 0 bases at V and 8 bases at J, with 8 bases in the middle. This CDR3 is built from 13 residues. Germline assignment: CDR1 SGHKS and CDR2 YYEKEE (reference sequence). As DNA, the CDR3 is TGTGCCAGCAGCTTGGGGAGTCGGGGGGAGCTGTTTTTT. Protein sequence: CASSLGSRGELFF.

J is TRBJ2-6 and V is TRBV5-1; D is ambiguous. Germline-derived CDR1 and CDR2 are SGHRS and YFSETQ. CDR3 size: 15 residues. V lost 6 bases and J lost 1, with 11 bases in between. The CDR3 coding sequence is TGCGCCAGCACTCGACAACCATCTGGGGCCAACGTCCTGACTTTC. Its protein product is CASTRQPSGANVLTF.

V and J are TRBV18 and TRBJ2-5, with D unclear. Trimming removed 0 bases at V and 5 bases at J, with 7 bases between. The CDR3 spans 13 residues. Germline CDR1 reads KGHSH; CDR2 reads LQKENI. CDR3 DNA: TGTGCCAGCTCACCACCGGCCATTGAGACCCAGTACTTC. It specifies CASSPPAIETQYF.

This chain joins TRBV12-3 or TRBV12-4 and TRBJ2-7; 9 positions agree with TRBD1. This CDR3 is 15 amino acids long. V was pared by 7 bases and J by 6 bases, with 13 bases of the junction left unmatched. The CDR3 DNA sequence: TGTGCCAGCACCCTAGCCCGACAGGGGGTAGGCGAGCAGTACTTC. Translated: CASTLARQGVGEQYF.

The rearrangement links TRBV6-5 to TRBJ2-7; D possibly corresponds to TRBD1 (6 bases). The V end lost 2 bases, the J end lost 7 bases, and 18 bases lay between the germline ends. Germline CDR1 reads MNHEY; CDR2 reads SVGAGI. This CDR3 is 15 amino acids long. Written as DNA, the CDR3 is TGTGCCAGCAGTTACCGTTGGACAGCCGTGGATGAGCAGTACTTC. This gives the protein CASSYRWTAVDEQYF.

V is TRBV5-1 and J is TRBJ2-1, with TRBD2 matching 9 bases. V lost 4 bases and J lost 6; bases outside the gene matches: 8. Germline V gene lookup returns CDR1 SGHRS and CDR2 YFSETQ. This CDR3 is built from 15 residues. The CDR3 reads CASSLLAGRINEQFF. In DNA, the CDR3 is TGCGCCAGCAGCCTGCTAGCGGGACGGATCAATGAGCAGTTCTTC.

This clonotype was seen only a few times. The chain combines TRBV29-1 with TRBJ2-3, with D perhaps TRBD1 (5 bases). The V end lost 1 base, the J end lost 5 bases, and 16 bases lay between the germline ends. The CDR3 covers 15 residues. Germline lookup yields CDR1 SQVTM and CDR2 ANQGSEA. CDR3 loop: CSVEGLVQGRDTQYF. CDR3 bases: TGCAGCGTTGAAGGCTTGGTTCAGGGAAGAGATACGCAGTATTTT.

This clonotype was observed a handful of times. V gene TRBV7-8 combines with J gene TRBJ2-7; D unresolved. Germline V lookup: CDR1 SGHVS, CDR2 FQNEAQ. Between the trimmed V and J ends, which lost 5 bases and 2 bases, there was a span of 19 bases. The CDR3 extends over 16 amino acids. The CDR3 nucleotides are TGTGCCAGCAGCGCCCCGGGTATAAGACACACCTACGAGCAGTACTTC. This sequence encodes CASSAPGIRHTYEQYF.

This clonotype was recorded a few times. The chain is built from TRBV7-9 and TRBJ1-1; maybe TRBD1 (6 bases). The germline V gene encodes CDR1 SEHNR and CDR2 FQNEAQ (reference sequence). This CDR3 contains 15 residues. V was pared by 4 bases and J by 0 bases, with 12 bases between. The CDR3 loop is CASSYATGMNTEAFF. The CDR3 DNA reads as TGTGCCAGCAGCTATGCGACAGGCATGAACACTGAAGCTTTCTTT.

This chain connects TRBV15 to TRBJ1-5; D uncertain. V gave up 0 bases and J gave up 8 bases, with 11 bases separating them. Germline assignment: CDR1 LNHNV and CDR2 YYDKDF (reference sequence). The CDR3 is 14 residues long. CDR3 nucleotides: TGTGCCACCAGCAGAGAAGGTGGGGAAGAGCCCCAGCATTTT. This codes for CATSREGGEEPQHF.

This clonotype occurred a few times. This sequence joins TRBV5-6 and TRBJ1-2; weak D call: TRBD1 (5 bases). This CDR3 contains 12 residues. Germline lookup yields CDR1 SGHDT and CDR2 YYEEEE. V lost 5 bases and J 10 bases, leaving 15 bases between the germline ends. CDR3 region: CASSPSGLHYTF. CDR3 in DNA: TGTGCCAGCAGTCCCTCGGGACTGCACTACACCTTC.

This clonotype was detected a few times. The chain is built from TRBV12-3 or TRBV12-4 and TRBJ1-1; 7 bases map to TRBD1. J was trimmed by 1 base and V by 6 bases; bases with no gene match: 8. The CDR3 runs to 15 residues. The CDR3 reads CASRPTGMANTEAFF. Written as DNA, the CDR3 is TGTGCCAGCAGACCGACAGGGATGGCGAACACTGAAGCTTTCTTT.

This clonotype turned up a few times. The gene calls are TRBV24-1 and TRBJ2-3, with 9 nucleotides matching TRBD1. Losses at the gene ends were 2 bases for V and 4 bases for J; bases not matched to a gene: 6. This CDR3 contains 16 residues. Germline V gene lookup returns CDR1 KGHDR and CDR2 SFDVKD. This CDR3 reads CATSDSGTGRADTQYF. The CDR3 region has the DNA TGTGCCACCAGTGATTCCGGGACAGGGAGGGCAGATACGCAGTATTTT.

In its sample, this clonotype was seen a few times. The V call is TRBV9, the J call TRBJ2-3; D perhaps matches TRBD2 (6 bases). This CDR3 region has 17 residues. Looked up from germline, CDR1 is SGDLS and CDR2 is YYNGEE. V was clipped by 3 bases and J by 2 bases, with 19 bases between them. Here the CDR3 reads CASSGGVRIAATDTQYF. The CDR3 DNA sequence: TGTGCCAGCAGCGGAGGGGTCCGGATAGCGGCCACAGATACGCAGTATTTT.

The rearrangement joins TRBV5-5 to TRBJ1-3; D not resolved. The CDR3 has 15 amino acids. CDR1 and CDR2 from the germline V gene are SGHKS and YYEKEE (reference sequence). V gave up 0 bases and J gave up 4 bases, with 11 bases separating them. This CDR3 is CASSLVRLNGNTIYF. The CDR3 bases are TGTGCCAGCAGCTTGGTCCGGCTGAACGGAAACACCATATATTTT.